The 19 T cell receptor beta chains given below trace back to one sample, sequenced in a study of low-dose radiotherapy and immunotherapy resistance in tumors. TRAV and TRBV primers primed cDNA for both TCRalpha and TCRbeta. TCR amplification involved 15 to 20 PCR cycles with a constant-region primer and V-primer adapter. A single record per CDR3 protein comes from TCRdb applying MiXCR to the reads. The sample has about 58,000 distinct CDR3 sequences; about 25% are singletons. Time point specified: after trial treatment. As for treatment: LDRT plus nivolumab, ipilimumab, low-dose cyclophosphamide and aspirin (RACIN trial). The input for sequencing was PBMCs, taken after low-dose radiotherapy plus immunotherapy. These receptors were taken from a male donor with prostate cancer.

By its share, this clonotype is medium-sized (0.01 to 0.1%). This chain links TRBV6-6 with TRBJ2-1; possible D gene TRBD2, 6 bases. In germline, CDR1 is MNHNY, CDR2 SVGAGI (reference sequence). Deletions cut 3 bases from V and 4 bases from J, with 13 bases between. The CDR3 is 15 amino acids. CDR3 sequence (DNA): TGTGCCAGCAGTTATACGCGGGACGTATACAATGAGCAGTTCTTC. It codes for CASSYTRDVYNEQFF.

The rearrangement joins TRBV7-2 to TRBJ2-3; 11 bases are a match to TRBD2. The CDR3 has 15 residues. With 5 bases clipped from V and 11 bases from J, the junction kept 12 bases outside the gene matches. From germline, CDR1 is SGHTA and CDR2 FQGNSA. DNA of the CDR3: TGTGCCAGCAGCCGACCGGGACTAGCGGAAACAGGGCAGTATTTT. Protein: CASSRPGLAETGQYF. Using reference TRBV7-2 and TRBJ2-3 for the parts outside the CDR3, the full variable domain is GAGVSQSPSNKVTEKGKDVELRCDPISGHTALYWYRQSLGQGLEFLIYFQGNSAPDKSGLPSDRFSAERTGGSVSTLTIQRTQQEDSAVYLCASSRPGLAETGQYFGPGTRLTVL.

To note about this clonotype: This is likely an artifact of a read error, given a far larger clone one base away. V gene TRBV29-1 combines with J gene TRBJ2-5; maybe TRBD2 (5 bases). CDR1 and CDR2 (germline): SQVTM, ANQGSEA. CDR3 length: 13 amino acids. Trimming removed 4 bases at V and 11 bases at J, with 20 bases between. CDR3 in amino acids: CSVAGGFYNEQYF. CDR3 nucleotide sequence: TGCAGCGTTGCTGGAGGATTCTACAATGAGCAGTACTTC.

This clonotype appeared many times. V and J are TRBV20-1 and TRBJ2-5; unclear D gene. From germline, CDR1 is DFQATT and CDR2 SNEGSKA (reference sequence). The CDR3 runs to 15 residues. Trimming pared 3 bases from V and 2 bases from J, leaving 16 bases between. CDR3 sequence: CSARAPWQQQETQYF. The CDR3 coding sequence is TGCAGTGCTAGGGCCCCTTGGCAGCAACAAGAGACCCAGTACTTC.

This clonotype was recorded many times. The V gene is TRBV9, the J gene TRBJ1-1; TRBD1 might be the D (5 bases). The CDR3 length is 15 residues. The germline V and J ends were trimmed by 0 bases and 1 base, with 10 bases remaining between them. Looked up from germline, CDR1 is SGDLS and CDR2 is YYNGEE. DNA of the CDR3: TGTGCCAGCAGCGTAGGGAGGGACCCGAACACTGAAGCTTTCTTT. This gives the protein CASSVGRDPNTEAFF.

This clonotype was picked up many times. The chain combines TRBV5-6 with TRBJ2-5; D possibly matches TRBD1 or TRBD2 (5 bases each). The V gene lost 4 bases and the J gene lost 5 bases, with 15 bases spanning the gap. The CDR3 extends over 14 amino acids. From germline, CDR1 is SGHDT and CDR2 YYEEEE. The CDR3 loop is CASSRTDGTETQYF. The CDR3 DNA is TGTGCCAGCAGCCGGACGGACGGGACGGAGACCCAGTACTTC.

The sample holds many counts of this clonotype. The CDR3 here is CASSYSSPGVNTEAFF. The CDR3 DNA is TGTGCCAGCAGTTACTCGTCCCCAGGGGTAAACACTGAAGCTTTCTTT. The chain recombines TRBV6-6 with TRBJ1-1; TRBD1 is a possible D gene (6 bases). V was shortened by 0 bases and J by 2 bases, with 13 bases between the two germline ends. The CDR3 contains 16 residues. CDR1 and CDR2 from the germline V gene are MNHNY and SVGAGI (reference sequence).

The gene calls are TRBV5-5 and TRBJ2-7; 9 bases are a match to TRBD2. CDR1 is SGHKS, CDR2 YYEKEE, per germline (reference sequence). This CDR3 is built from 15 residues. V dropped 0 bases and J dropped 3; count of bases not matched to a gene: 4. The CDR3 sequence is CASSLDSGSIYEQYF. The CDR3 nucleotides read TGTGCCAGCAGCTTGGATAGCGGGAGTATCTACGAGCAGTACTTC.

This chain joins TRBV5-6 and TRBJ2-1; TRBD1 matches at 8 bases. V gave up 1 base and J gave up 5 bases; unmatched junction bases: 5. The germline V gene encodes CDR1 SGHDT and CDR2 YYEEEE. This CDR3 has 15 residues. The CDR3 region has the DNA TGTGCCAGCAGCTTGTTTTGGGGACAGGACAATGAGCAGTTCTTC. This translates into CASSLFWGQDNEQFF.

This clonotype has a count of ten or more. This CDR3 is CASSSETGQSYEQYF. The CDR3 DNA follows: TGTGCCAGCAGCTCAGAGACAGGGCAATCCTACGAGCAGTACTTC. The rearrangement uses TRBV7-2 and TRBJ2-7; 7 nucleotides line up with TRBD1. The ends lost 4 bases at V and 1 base at J; junction bases unmatched: 7. The CDR3 totals 15 residues. The germline V gene encodes CDR1 SGHTA and CDR2 FQGNSA.

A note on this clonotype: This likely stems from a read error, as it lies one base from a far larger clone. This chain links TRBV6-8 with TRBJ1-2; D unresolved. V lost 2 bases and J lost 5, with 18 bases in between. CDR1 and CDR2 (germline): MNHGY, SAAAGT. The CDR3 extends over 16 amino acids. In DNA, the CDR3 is TGTGCCAGCAGTTACGGTTTTTCCTGTATTTTATATGGCTACACCTTC. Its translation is CASSYGFSCILYGYTF.

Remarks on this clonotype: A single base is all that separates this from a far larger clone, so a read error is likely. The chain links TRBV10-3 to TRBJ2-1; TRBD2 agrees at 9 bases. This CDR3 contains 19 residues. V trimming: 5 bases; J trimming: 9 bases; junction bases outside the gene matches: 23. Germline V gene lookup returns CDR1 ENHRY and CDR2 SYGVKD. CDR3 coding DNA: TGTGCCATCAGTATAGCCGCGGACGTAGCGGGAGTAAGGGAGAGTGAGCAGTTCTTC. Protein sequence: CAISIAADVAGVRESEQFF.

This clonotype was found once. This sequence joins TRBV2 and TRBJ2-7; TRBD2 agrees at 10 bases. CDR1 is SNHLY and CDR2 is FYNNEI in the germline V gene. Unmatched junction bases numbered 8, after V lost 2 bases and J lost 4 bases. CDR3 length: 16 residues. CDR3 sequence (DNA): TGTGCCAGCAGTGAACTAGCGGGGGCCGTGGGATACGAGCAGTACTTC. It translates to CASSELAGAVGYEQYF.

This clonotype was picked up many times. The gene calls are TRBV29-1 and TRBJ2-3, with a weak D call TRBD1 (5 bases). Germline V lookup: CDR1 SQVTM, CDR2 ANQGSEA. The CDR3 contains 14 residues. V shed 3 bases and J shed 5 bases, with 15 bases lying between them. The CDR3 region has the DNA TGCAGCGTTGATCGTCAGGGCAGGTTAGATACGCAGTATTTT. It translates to CSVDRQGRLDTQYF.

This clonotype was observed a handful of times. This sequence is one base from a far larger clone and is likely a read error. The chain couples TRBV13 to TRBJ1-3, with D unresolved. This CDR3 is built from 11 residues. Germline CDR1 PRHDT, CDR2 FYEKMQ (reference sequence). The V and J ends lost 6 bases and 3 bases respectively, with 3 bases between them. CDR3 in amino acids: CASRLGNTIYF. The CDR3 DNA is TGTGCCAGCAGGCTTGGAAACACCATATATTTT. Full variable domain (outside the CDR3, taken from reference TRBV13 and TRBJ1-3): AAGVIQSPRHLIKEKRETATLKCYPIPRHDTVYWYQQGPGQDPQFLISFYEKMQSDKGSIPDRFSAQQFSDYHSELNMSSLELGDSALYFCASRLGNTIYFGEGSWLTVV.

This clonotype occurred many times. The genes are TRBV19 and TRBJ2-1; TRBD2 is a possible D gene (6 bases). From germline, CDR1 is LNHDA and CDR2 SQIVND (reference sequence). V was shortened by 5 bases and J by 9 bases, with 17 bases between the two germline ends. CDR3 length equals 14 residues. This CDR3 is CASSLLTSISEQFF. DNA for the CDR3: TGTGCCAGTAGTCTCCTGACTAGTATTTCTGAGCAGTTCTTC.

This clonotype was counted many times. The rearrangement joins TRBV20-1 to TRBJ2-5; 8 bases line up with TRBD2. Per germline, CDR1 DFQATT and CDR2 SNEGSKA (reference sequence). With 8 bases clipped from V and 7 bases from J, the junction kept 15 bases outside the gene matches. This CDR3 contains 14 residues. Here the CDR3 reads CSPGARGARGTQYF. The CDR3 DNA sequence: TGCAGTCCAGGAGCGCGGGGGGCCCGAGGGACCCAGTACTTC.

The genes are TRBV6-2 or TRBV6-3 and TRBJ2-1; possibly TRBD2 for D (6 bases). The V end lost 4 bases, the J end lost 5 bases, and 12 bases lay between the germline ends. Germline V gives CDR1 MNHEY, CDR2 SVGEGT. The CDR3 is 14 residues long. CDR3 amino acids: CASSSRGTDNEQFF. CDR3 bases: TGTGCCAGCAGTTCTCGGGGGACGGACAATGAGCAGTTCTTC.

The CDR3 loop reads CASSTSIMAAGTDTQYF. The CDR3 DNA sequence: TGTGCCAGCAGCACCAGTATTATGGCGGCGGGCACAGATACGCAGTATTTT. This sequence joins TRBV5-5 and TRBJ2-3; D unresolved. Trimming removed 4 bases at V and 1 base at J, with 19 bases between. The germline V gene encodes CDR1 SGHKS and CDR2 YYEKEE (reference sequence). The CDR3 spans 17 residues.